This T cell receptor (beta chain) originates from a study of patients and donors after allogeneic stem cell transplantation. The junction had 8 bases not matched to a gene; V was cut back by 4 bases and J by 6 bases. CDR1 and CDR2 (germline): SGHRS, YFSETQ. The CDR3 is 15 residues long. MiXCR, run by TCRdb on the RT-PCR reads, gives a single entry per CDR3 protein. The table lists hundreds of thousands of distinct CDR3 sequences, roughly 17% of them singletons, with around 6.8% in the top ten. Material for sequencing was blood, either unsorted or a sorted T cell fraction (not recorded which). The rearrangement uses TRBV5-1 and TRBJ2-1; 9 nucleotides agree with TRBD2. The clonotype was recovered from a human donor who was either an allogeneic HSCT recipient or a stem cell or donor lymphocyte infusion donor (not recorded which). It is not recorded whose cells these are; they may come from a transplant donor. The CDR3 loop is CASSTEGLAGNEQFF. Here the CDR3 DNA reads TGCGCCAGCAGCACGGAGGGACTAGCCGGCAATGAGCAGTTCTTC.